This T cell receptor (beta chain) was found in a study of T cell changes during pregnancy in multiple sclerosis (dated by TCRdb to between 2018 and 2021). Regarding the research as a whole: In women with multiple sclerosis, the researchers looked at how the T cell repertoire shifted as pregnancy progressed.

The library was built by means of the immunoSEQ multiplex PCR assay. Here the immuneACCESS table is served through TCRdb, limited to in-frame sequences with V and J called. Missing clones are a known gap in these copies; in checked studies unresolved V genes cover under half, and the rest lacks a known reason. The sample contains around 66,000 clones, 91% of them found a single time. The ten largest make up 1% to 1.5% of the sample. Taken from the germline V gene, the CDR1 and CDR2 loops are LGHNA and YSLEER. Reading from cysteine to phenylalanine, the CDR3 counts 15 amino acids. Just CDR3 DNA is preserved here, 45 bases in frame from base 1. Compared with germline, V lacks 1 base and J lacks 3 bases; bases without a gene match: 5. About this clone itself: Its binding antigen is unknown. Base qualities are not at hand, and no much larger clone is one base apart.

This specimen was peripheral blood, taken after pregnancy. The V and J segments used are TRBV4-3 and TRBJ2-5, and 7 bases in between align with TRBD2. The source is a female donor in good health, enrolled as a control in a pregnancy study. Read as DNA, the sequence is TGCGCCAGCAGCCAAGCGGGTGGGGGGGAAGAGACCCAGTACTTC. It encodes CASSQAGGGEETQYF.